A single sample gave rise to the 24 T cell receptor beta chains below, sequenced in a study of regulatory T cells in long-lasting Graves disease. This sample's time point: newly diagnosed GD, antithyroid drugs for less than 3 months. Generation of the TCR library employed RNA extracted from PBMCs. According to the study, TCR beta libraries were built with iRepertoire HTBI primers and CDR3-region Arm-PCR. One entry per CDR3 protein results from TCRdb running MiXCR on the multiplex PCR reads. The sample carries 500,000 to 700,000 distinct CDR3 sequences, roughly 15% recorded once. This same sample was also part of a study on T cells in Graves' hyperthyroidism and ophthalmopathy.

Sequenced material: peripheral blood mononuclear cells (PBMCs), taken at new diagnosis, from a patient treated with antithyroid drugs. These receptors all stem from a woman aged 25 to 45 with Graves disease.

This clonotype turned up a few times. This chain links TRBV11-3 with TRBJ2-1; TRBD2 agrees at 9 bases. Per germline, CDR1 SGHNT and CDR2 YENEEA. Trimming cost V 9 bases and J 12 bases; bases outside gene matches: 6. The CDR3 has 11 amino acids. CDR3 bases: TGTGCCAGTAGCGGGGGCACCGGGCAGTTCTTC. Protein sequence: CASSGGTGQFF.

In its sample, this clonotype was seen many times. This chain links TRBV2 with TRBJ1-1, with D maybe TRBD1 (5 bases). Germline V gene sequence: CDR1 SNHLY, CDR2 FYNNEI. The germline V and J ends were trimmed by 2 bases and 6 bases, with 13 bases remaining between them. The CDR3 runs to 14 residues. The CDR3 reads CASSEIGGWSEAFF. The CDR3 bases are TGTGCCAGCAGTGAAATCGGGGGGTGGTCTGAAGCTTTCTTT.

Ten or more counts support this clonotype. This chain connects TRBV29-1 to TRBJ1-2; D is undetermined. Germline-derived CDR1 and CDR2 are SQVTM and ANQGSEA. Trimming shortened V by 5 bases and J by 0 bases, and 10 bases separated the two germline ends. The length of the CDR3 is 13 residues. CDR3 nucleotide sequence: TGCAGCGTTCGGACGGAAGCTAACTATGGCTACACCTTC. Its protein product is CSVRTEANYGYTF.

J is TRBJ2-1 and V is TRBV15; D is unresolved. The CDR3 has 14 amino acids. Germline CDR1 is LNHNV and CDR2 is YYDKDF (reference sequence). Between the trimmed V and J ends, which lost 0 bases and 7 bases, there was a span of 10 bases. CDR3 sequence: CATSRELGKNEQFF. In DNA, the CDR3 is TGTGCCACCAGCAGAGAATTAGGGAAGAATGAGCAGTTCTTC.

This clonotype was recorded at least ten times. The gene calls are TRBV20-1 and TRBJ1-2; D is ambiguous. Trimming stripped 6 bases from V and 7 bases from J, with 12 bases between. This CDR3 spans 11 amino acids. Germline values: CDR1 DFQATT, CDR2 SNEGSKA (reference sequence). CDR3 in DNA: TGCAGTGCCGCGACCAGGCGTGGCTACACCTTC. It yields the protein CSAATRRGYTF.

This clonotype was detected many times. The chain is built from TRBV27 and TRBJ2-5; tentative D call: TRBD1 (5 bases). Looked up from germline, CDR1 is MNHEY and CDR2 is SMNVEV (reference sequence). The CDR3 extends over 13 amino acids. The V end was cut by 4 bases, the J end by 4 bases, with 10 bases between. CDR3 residues: CASSSPRGETQYF. The CDR3 nucleotides are TGTGCCAGCAGTTCCCCTAGGGGAGAGACCCAGTACTTC.

There are a few counts of this clonotype. The chain recombines TRBV19 with TRBJ2-2; D ambiguous. The CDR3 loop spans 12 amino acids. Trimming took 4 bases from V and 6 from J, leaving 6 bases between them. In germline, CDR1 is LNHDA, CDR2 SQIVND (reference sequence). The chain's CDR3 is CASSTYPGELFF. The CDR3 region has the DNA TGTGCCAGTAGTACCTACCCCGGGGAGCTGTTTTTT.

In this sample, this clonotype turned up many times. The J gene is TRBJ1-2, the V gene TRBV12-3 or TRBV12-4, with D unclear. The CDR3 extends over 15 amino acids. V gave up 5 bases and J gave up 2 bases, with 15 bases separating them. CDR3 in DNA: TGTGCCAGCAGTGCCTCAGACGGGAGAAACTATGGCTACACCTTC. This encodes CASSASDGRNYGYTF.

The table lists this clonotype with many counts. The rearrangement joins TRBV20-1 to TRBJ2-7, with no clear D. Germline assignment: CDR1 DFQATT and CDR2 SNEGSKA (reference sequence). The CDR3 runs 12 residues. The ends were cut back, 4 bases at V and 5 bases at J, with 12 bases in the middle. CDR3 bases: TGCAGTGCTAAGGGCGAGAAGAACGAGCAGTACTTC. Amino acid sequence: CSAKGEKNEQYF.

J is TRBJ1-1 and V is TRBV5-1; D is ambiguous. V lost 2 bases and J 5 bases, leaving 10 bases between the germline ends. This CDR3 has 13 amino acids. Germline V gives CDR1 SGHRS, CDR2 YFSETQ. The CDR3 DNA is TGCGCCAGCAGCTTAGACCTTAGAACTGAAGCTTTCTTT. This translates into CASSLDLRTEAFF.

The gene calls are TRBV19 and TRBJ2-2; 13 positions agree with TRBD2. Per germline, CDR1 LNHDA and CDR2 SQIVND (reference sequence). The CDR3 runs 17 residues. V lost 7 bases, J lost 2 bases, and 7 bases stayed unmatched. Here the CDR3 reads CASTPGLAGVNTGELFF. The CDR3 nucleotides read TGTGCCAGTACCCCTGGACTAGCGGGAGTTAACACCGGGGAGCTGTTTTTT.

The sample holds many counts of this clonotype. This sequence joins TRBV6-1 and TRBJ2-5; the match to TRBD1 covers 8 bases. The V and J ends lost 6 bases and 6 bases, in that order; junction bases with no gene match: 12. The CDR3 totals 15 residues. Germline lookup yields CDR1 MNHNS and CDR2 SASEGT. The CDR3 nucleotides read TGTGCCAGCAGAACCTCCGGGACAGGCTCAAAGACCCAGTACTTC. As protein: CASRTSGTGSKTQYF.

The chain carries TRBV19 and TRBJ2-2; 7 positions match TRBD1. With 3 bases clipped from V and 5 bases from J, the junction kept 15 bases outside the gene matches. From germline, CDR1 is LNHDA and CDR2 SQIVND (reference sequence). The CDR3 is 18 amino acids. CDR3 sequence: CASSIMPGTVSRTGELFF. The CDR3 DNA follows: TGTGCCAGTAGTATTATGCCCGGGACAGTCAGCAGGACCGGGGAGCTGTTTTTT.

The chain recombines TRBV3-1 with TRBJ2-1, with 9 positions matching TRBD2. This CDR3 region has 15 residues. Germline CDR1 LGHDT, CDR2 YNNKEL (reference sequence). V lost 1 base and J lost 9; bases outside the gene matches: 7. CDR3 coding DNA: TGTGCCAGCAGCCAAGCGGGACTAGCTCTCGGTGAGCAGTTCTTC. Amino acid sequence: CASSQAGLALGEQFF.

At least ten counts were recorded for this clonotype. The chain is built from TRBV2 and TRBJ1-1, with 7 bases matching TRBD1. CDR3 length: 14 residues. The germline gives CDR1 SNHLY, CDR2 FYNNEI. V gave up 6 bases and J gave up 4 bases; unmatched junction bases: 8. This CDR3 is CASRGRSGGTEAFF. The CDR3 coding sequence is TGTGCCAGCAGGGGCAGATCAGGGGGCACTGAAGCTTTCTTT.

In this sample, this clonotype turned up many times. The chain employs TRBV6-2 or TRBV6-3 and TRBJ2-5; D tentatively reads TRBD1 or TRBD2 (5 bases each). Trimming took 0 bases from V and 6 from J, leaving 17 bases between them. CDR3 size: 16 residues. Germline V gives CDR1 MNHEY, CDR2 SVGEGT. The CDR3 protein is CASSYSNQGRRQTQYF. In nucleotides, the CDR3 is TGTGCCAGCAGTTACTCGAATCAGGGTCGGAGGCAGACCCAGTACTTC.

The chain recombines TRBV9 with TRBJ1-2, with a tentative D call TRBD1 (5 bases). The germline gives CDR1 SGDLS, CDR2 YYNGEE. V was clipped by 3 bases and J by 5 bases, with 14 bases between them. This CDR3 region has 14 residues. The CDR3 is CASSGSTGFYGYTF. The CDR3 DNA sequence: TGTGCCAGCAGCGGATCCACAGGTTTTTATGGCTACACCTTC.

This clonotype was seen more than once but under ten times. The junction and the germline gene differ at one end; a read error may be behind it. J is TRBJ2-5 and V is TRBV7-7; a possible D gene is TRBD1 (7 bases). CDR1 is SSHAT, CDR2 FNYEAQ, per germline (reference sequence). The CDR3 extends over 15 amino acids. The CDR3 DNA reads as TGTGCTAGCAGCTTAGTACCAGGGGGGCAAGAGACCCAGTACTTC. This codes for CASSLVPGGQETQYF.

This clonotype was seen only a few times. The chain is built from TRBV5-1 and TRBJ2-5; the D is unclear. V dropped 1 base and J dropped 5 bases, with 15 bases sitting between them. This CDR3 is 15 amino acids long. CDR1 and CDR2 (germline): SGHRS, YFSETQ. This chain's CDR3 is CASSLTQDVLETQYF. CDR3 DNA sequence: TGCGCCAGCAGCTTGACGCAGGACGTCTTGGAGACCCAGTACTTC.

This clonotype occurred many times. The chain recombines TRBV6-1 with TRBJ2-7, with D tentatively TRBD1 or TRBD2 (6 bases each). The CDR3 has 12 residues. Trimming removed 7 bases from V and 3 bases from J, with 10 bases in between. Per the germline V gene, CDR1 is MNHNS and CDR2 is SASEGT. The CDR3 region has the DNA TGTGCCAGCAAGGGGGGCGGCTACGAGCAGTACTTC. As protein: CASKGGGYEQYF.

This clonotype has ten or more counts. The gene calls are TRBV28 and TRBJ1-5; the D gene is possibly TRBD1 (6 bases). The ends were cut back, 2 bases at V and 4 bases at J, with 12 bases in the middle. Germline assignment: CDR1 MDHEN and CDR2 SYDVKM. There are 15 residues in the CDR3. The DNA of the CDR3 is TGTGCCAGCAGTTTACAGGGGAGTTGGAATCAGCCCCAGCATTTT. Residues: CASSLQGSWNQPQHF. The whole variable domain, remainder taken from reference TRBV28 and TRBJ1-5, is DVKVTQSSRYLVKRTGEKVFLECVQDMDHENMFWYRQDPGLGLRLIYFSYDVKMKEKGDIPEGYSVSREKKERFSLILESASTNQTSMYLCASSLQGSWNQPQHFGDGTRLSIL.

In this sample, this clonotype turned up many times. This chain connects TRBV7-8 to TRBJ1-1; the D gene is possibly TRBD1 (5 bases). This CDR3 is 14 amino acids long. V gave up 4 bases and J gave up 1 base, with 10 bases separating them. Germline CDR1 and CDR2: SGHVS and FQNEAQ. CDR3 region: CASSSAGRNTEAFF. The CDR3, as DNA: TGTGCCAGCAGCTCCGCAGGGCGGAACACTGAAGCTTTCTTT.

A word on this clonotype: It may be a read error: a sequence one base away is much more abundant. The chain employs TRBV6-2 or TRBV6-3 and TRBJ1-2, with D possibly matching TRBD1 (5 bases). CDR3 length: 10 amino acids. Looked up from germline, CDR1 is MNHEY and CDR2 is SVGEGT. The CDR3 reads CASKGDGCTF. The CDR3 DNA follows: TGTGCCAGCAAAGGGGATGGCTGCACCTTC.

This clonotype occurred once. V is TRBV9 and J is TRBJ1-2, with D perhaps matching TRBD1 (5 bases). Germline assignment: CDR1 SGDLS and CDR2 YYNGEE. Trimming left V 3 bases short and J 6 bases short, with 21 bases between. CDR3 length: 16 amino acids. The DNA of the CDR3 is TGTGCCAGCAGCGCACAAATAGGACAACTGACAAATGGCTACACCTTC. This codes for CASSAQIGQLTNGYTF.